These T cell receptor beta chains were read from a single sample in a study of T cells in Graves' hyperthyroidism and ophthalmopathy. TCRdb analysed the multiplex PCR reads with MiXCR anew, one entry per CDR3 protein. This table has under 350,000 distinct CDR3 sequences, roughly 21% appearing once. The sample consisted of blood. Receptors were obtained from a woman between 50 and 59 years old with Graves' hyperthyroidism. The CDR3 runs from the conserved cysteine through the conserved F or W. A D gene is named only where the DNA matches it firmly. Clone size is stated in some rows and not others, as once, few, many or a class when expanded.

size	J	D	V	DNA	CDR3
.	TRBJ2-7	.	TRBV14	TGTGCCAGCAGCCAAGATTTAGGCAGGGAAACCAGCGAGCAGTACTTC	CASSQDLGRETSEQYF
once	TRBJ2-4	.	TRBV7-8	TGTGCCAGCAGCTCCTACAGAGGGCAGGCCAAAAACATTCAGTACTTC	CASSSYRGQAKNIQYF
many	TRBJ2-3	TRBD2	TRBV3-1	TGTGCCAGCAGCCGCCGGACTAGCGGGGGGACAGATACGCAGTATTTT	CASSRRTSGGTDTQYF
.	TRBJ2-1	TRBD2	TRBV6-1	TGTGCCAGCAGTGGAGCTAGCGGGGGGAACAATGAGCAGTTCTTC	CASSGASGGNNEQFF
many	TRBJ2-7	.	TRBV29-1	TGCAGCGTTGTTGACAGAGCCTACGAGCAGTACTTC	CSVVDRAYEQYF
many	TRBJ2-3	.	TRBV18	TGTGCCAGCTCACCGGATATCACAGATACGCAGTATTTT	CASSPDITDTQYF
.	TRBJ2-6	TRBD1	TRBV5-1	TGCGCCAGCAGCCCGAGGACAGGGTCTGGGGCCAACGTCCTGACTTTC	CASSPRTGSGANVLTF
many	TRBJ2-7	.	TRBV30	TGTGCCTGGAGGAGCAGGGGCGAGAACGAGCAGTACTTC	CAWRSRGENEQYF
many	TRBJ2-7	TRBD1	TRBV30	TGTGCCTGGTTAGACAGGGCTGAGTCCTACGAGCAGTACTTC	CAWLDRAESYEQYF
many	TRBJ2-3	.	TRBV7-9	TGTGCCAGCAGCTTCTCACAGGGTTCGCCAGATACGCAGTATTTT	CASSFSQGSPDTQYF
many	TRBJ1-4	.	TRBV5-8	TGTGCCAGCAGCCTCTATCGACAGCCAAATGAAAAACTGTTTTTT	CASSLYRQPNEKLFF
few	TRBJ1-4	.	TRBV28	TGTGCCAGCAGTTCGGGGGACAATCGAGGTGGACTGTTTTTT	CASSSGDNRGGLFF
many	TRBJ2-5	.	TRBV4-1	TGCGCCAGCAGCCAAGTAGGGCAAGAGACCCAGTACTTC	CASSQVGQETQYF
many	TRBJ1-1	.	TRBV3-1	TGTGCCAGCAGCCAAGGAAAACACCGGAGGGGCACTGAAGCTTTCTTT	CASSQGKHRRGTEAFF
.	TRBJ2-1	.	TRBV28	TGTGCCAGCAGTTCGGCCCATCACAATGAGCAGTTCTTC	CASSSAHHNEQFF
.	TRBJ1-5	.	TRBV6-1	TGTGCCAGCACCGGAAAATCGGGGGCAAGCAATCAGCCCCAGCATTTT	CASTGKSGASNQPQHF